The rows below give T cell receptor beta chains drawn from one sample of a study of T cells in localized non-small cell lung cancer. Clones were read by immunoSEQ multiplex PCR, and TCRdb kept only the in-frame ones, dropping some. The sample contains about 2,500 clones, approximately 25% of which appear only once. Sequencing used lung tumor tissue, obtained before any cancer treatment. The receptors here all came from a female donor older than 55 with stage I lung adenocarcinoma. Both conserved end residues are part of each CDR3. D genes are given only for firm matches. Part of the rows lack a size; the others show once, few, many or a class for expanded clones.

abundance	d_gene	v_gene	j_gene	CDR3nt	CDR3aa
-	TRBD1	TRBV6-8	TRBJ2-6	TGTGCCAGCAAACTTATTGCGGGACAGGGGTCCCGAGATGGGGCCAACGTCCTGACTTTC	CASKLIAGQGSRDGANVLTF
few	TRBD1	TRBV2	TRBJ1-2	TGTGCCAGCAAGGACAGGGGCAACTATGGCTACACCTTC	CASKDRGNYGYTF
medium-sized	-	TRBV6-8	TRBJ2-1	TGTGCCAGCAGTTACTCGATGCGTAATGAGCAGTTCTTC	CASSYSMRNEQFF
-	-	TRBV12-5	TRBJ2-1	TGTGCTAGTGGTTCGGTCGGTAGCTCCTACAATGAGCAGTTCTTC	CASGSVGSSYNEQFF
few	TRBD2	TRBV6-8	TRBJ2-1	TGTGCCAGCAGTTACTCTAGCGGGACGATCAATGAGCAGTTCTTC	CASSYSSGTINEQFF
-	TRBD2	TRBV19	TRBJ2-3	TGTGCCAGTATGGCGGGACTAGCATCAGATACGCAGTATTTT	CASMAGLASDTQYF
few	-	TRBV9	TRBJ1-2	TGTGCCAGCAGCGCCCCGGGACTCAGGGCGGGCTACACCTTC	CASSAPGLRAGYTF
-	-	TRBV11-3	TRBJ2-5	TGTGCCAGCAGCTTCGGGGATACTCAAGAGACCCAGTACTTC	CASSFGDTQETQYF
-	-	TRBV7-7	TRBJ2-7	TGTGCCAGCAGCTTGGAAGAGACAGTTTATTACGAGCAGTACTTC	CASSLEETVYYEQYF
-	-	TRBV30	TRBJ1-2	TGTGCCTGGAGCGGTCGAGGGTCGTCAGCTAACTATGGCTACACCTTC	CAWSGRGSSANYGYTF
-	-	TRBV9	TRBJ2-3	TGTGCCAGCAGAACGGGGACTGAGACAGATACGCAGTATTTT	CASRTGTETDTQYF
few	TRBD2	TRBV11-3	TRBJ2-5	TGTGCCAGCAGCTCGGGACTAGCGGGAGCAGAGACCCAGTACTTC	CASSSGLAGAETQYF
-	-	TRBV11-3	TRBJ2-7	TGTGCCAGCAGCTTGCCTGGGCAGGGGATATACGAGCAGTACTTC	CASSLPGQGIYEQYF
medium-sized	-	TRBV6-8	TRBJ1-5	TGTGCCAGCAGTTACCCCTCGGGGATAGGGAATCAGCCCCAGCATTTT	CASSYPSGIGNQPQHF
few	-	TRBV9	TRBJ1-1	TGTGCCAGCAGGCCATTCCGGACAGAGAACACTGAAGCTTTCTTT	CASRPFRTENTEAFF
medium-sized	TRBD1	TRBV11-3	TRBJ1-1	TGTGCCAGCAGGACGGGACAGAGGAACACTGAAGCTTTCTTT	CASRTGQRNTEAFF
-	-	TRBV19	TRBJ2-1	TGTGCCAGTAGTATAGAAAGGGGGACCGGGAACAATGAGCAGTTCTTC	CASSIERGTGNNEQFF
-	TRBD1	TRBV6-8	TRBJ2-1	TGTGCCAGCGGCGGGACAGGGCTCTACAATGAGCAGTTCTTC	CASGGTGLYNEQFF
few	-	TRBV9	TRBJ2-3	TGTGCCAGCAGCGTAGAGTGGTCCTGGGCAGATACGCAGTATTTT	CASSVEWSWADTQYF
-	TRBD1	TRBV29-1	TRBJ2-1	TGCAGCGTTGTAAGGGGGACAGGGGGCAATGAGCAGTTCTTC	CSVVRGTGGNEQFF
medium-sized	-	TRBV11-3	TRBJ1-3	TGTGCCAGCAGCTGGGGGACGGCTGGAAACACCATATATTTT	CASSWGTAGNTIYF
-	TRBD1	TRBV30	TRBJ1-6	TGTGCCTGGTCTAGGGGGACAGATAATTCACCCCTCCACTTT	CAWSRGTDNSPLHF
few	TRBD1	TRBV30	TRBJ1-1	TGTGCCTGGAGTGTCCGGGACAGAAACACTGAAGCTTTCTTT	CAWSVRDRNTEAFF
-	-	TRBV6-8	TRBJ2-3	TGTGCCAGCAGTGCAGGGGCTGGCACAGATACGCAGTATTTT	CASSAGAGTDTQYF
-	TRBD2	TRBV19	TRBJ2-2	TGTGCCAGTAAAACTAGCGGGAAGGGCGGGGAGCTGTTTTTT	CASKTSGKGGELFF
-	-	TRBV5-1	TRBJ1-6	TGCGCCAGCAGCCCCGGGACTGTTGGTTCACCCCTCCACTTT	CASSPGTVGSPLHF
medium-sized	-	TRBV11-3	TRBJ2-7	TGTGCCAGCAGCCCCTTACAGAGCTCCTACGAGCAGTACTTC	CASSPLQSSYEQYF
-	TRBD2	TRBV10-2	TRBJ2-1	TGCGCCATCAGTGCCCGGGGCAGGCCTAGCGGGAGGATGTGGGGCTACAATGAGCAGTTCTTC	CAISARGRPSGRMWGYNEQFF
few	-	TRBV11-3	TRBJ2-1	TGTGCCAGCAGCCCCCCTGGCCGCGGGACTCGGAATAACAATGAGCAGTTCTTC	CASSPPGRGTRNNNEQFF
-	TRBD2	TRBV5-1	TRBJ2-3	TGCGCCAGCAGCTTACCGACTAGCGGGGACACAGATACGCAGTATTTT	CASSLPTSGDTDTQYF
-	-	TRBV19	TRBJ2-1	TGTGCCAGTAGTATAGGCGAAGGGGAAGGCTACAATGAGCAGTTCTTC	CASSIGEGEGYNEQFF
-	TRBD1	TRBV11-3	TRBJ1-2	TGTGCCAGCAGCCAAGCCGTGGGGGACAGGAGAATCTATGGCTACACCTTC	CASSQAVGDRRIYGYTF
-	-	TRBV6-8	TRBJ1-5	TGTGCCAGCAGTTCCCCGGATCAGCCCCAGCATTTT	CASSSPDQPQHF
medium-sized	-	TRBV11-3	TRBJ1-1	TGTGCCAGCTATGACTTCAGGGGACTAAGCACTGAAGCTTTCTTT	CASYDFRGLSTEAFF
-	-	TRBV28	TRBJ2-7	TGTGCCAGCAGTTTATCGGGGGGCCTGGCCTACGAGCAGTACTTC	CASSLSGGLAYEQYF
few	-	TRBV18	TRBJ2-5	TGTGCCAGCTCAGGACGGACGGGTGAAGAGACCCAGTACTTC	CASSGRTGEETQYF
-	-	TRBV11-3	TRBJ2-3	TGTGCCAGCAGCTTGTCTGGGGAGAGCACAGATACGCAGTATTTT	CASSLSGESTDTQYF
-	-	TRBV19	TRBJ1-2	TGTGCCAGTAGTATAGATTTACAGGGCCCGGGCTACACCTTC	CASSIDLQGPGYTF
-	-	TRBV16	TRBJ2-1	TGTGCCAGCAGCCAATTGGGGGGTAGCTCCTACAATGAGCAGTTCTTC	CASSQLGGSSYNEQFF
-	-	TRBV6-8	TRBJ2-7	TGTGCCAGCAGTGAGGCAGCTTCGGGGTACGAGCAGTACTTC	CASSEAASGYEQYF
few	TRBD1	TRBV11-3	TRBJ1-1	TGTGCCAGCAGCCTGATAGGGGGCACCACTGAAGCTTTCTTT	CASSLIGGTTEAFF
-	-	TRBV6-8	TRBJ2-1	TGTGCCAGCAGTCCCCTTCCGAGCGGGTTCGGGGCCAATGAGCAGTTCTTC	CASSPLPSGFGANEQFF
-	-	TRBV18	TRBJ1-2	TGTGCCAGCTCACCACTTGCAGGGTGGGATGGCTACACCTTC	CASSPLAGWDGYTF
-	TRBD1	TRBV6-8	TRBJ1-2	TGTGCCAGCAGTGAGGGACAGGGGGCTAACTATGGCTACACCTTC	CASSEGQGANYGYTF
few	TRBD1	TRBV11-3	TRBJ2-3	TGTGCCAGCAGCATTCGGACAGGGACGACAGATACGCAGTATTTT	CASSIRTGTTDTQYF
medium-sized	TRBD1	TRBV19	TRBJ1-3	TGTGCCAGTAGTATAGGGGCCAGGGGGTCCTCTGGAAACACCATATATTTT	CASSIGARGSSGNTIYF
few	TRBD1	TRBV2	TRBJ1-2	TGTGCCAGCCTACCTGAAGGGACAGGGGGCTGGTTACTACCCTCATTC	CASLPEGTGGWLLPSF
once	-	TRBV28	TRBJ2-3	TGTGCCAGCAGTTTATATCCCCAGGACTATACAAGCAAGCAGTATTTT	CASSLYPQDYTSKQYF
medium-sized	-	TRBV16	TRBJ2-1	TGTGCCAGCAGTCGTAACAATGAGCAGTTCTTC	CASSRNNEQFF
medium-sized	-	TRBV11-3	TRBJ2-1	TGTGCCAGCAGCTTAGTTCGGGGCTCAAGCTCCTACAATGAGCAGTTCTTC	CASSLVRGSSSYNEQFF
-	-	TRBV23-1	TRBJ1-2	TGCGCCAGCAGACTTGAGATACGGCGTAAGGGCTACACCTTC	CASRLEIRRKGYTF
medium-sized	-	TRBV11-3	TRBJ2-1	TGTGCCAGCAGCTTAGGACAGAGCTCCTACAATGAGCAGTTCTTC	CASSLGQSSYNEQFF
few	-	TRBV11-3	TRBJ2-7	TGTGCCAGCAGCTTAGTTCTGGGGGGACGAGGCGAGCAGTACTTC	CASSLVLGGRGEQYF
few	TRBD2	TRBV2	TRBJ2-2	TGTGCCAGCAGTAGAGAGCGGGGGGACACCGGGGAGCTGTTTTTT	CASSRERGDTGELFF
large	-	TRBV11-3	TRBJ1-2	TGTGCCAGCAGCTTAGACAGGTCCAGGGATGGCTACACCTTC	CASSLDRSRDGYTF